The rows below give T cell receptor beta chains drawn from one sample of a study of cytomegalovirus exposure and HLA in healthy donors. The data were produced by immunoSEQ multiplex PCR, yet TCRdb's version contains in-frame clones alone and is incomplete. The sample contains hundreds of thousands of clones, 60% to 80% of which appear only once. Material: PBMCs. All receptors derive from a woman in her 30s in good health and CMV-seronegative. Each CDR3 is given with its conserved first and last residue. The order of the fields is D gene, clone size, V gene, J gene, CDR3 DNA, CDR3 protein. The D gene is left open where the match is weak. The listing skips clone size in some rows; elsewhere it reads once, few, many or a size class.

TRBD1	-	TRBV10-3	TRBJ1-5	TGTGCCATCAGTCGGGACAGAAATAGCAATCAGCCCCAGCATTTT	CAISRDRNSNQPQHF
TRBD2	-	TRBV5-1	TRBJ2-3	TGCGCCAGCAGCTTGGCCCCTAGCGGGAGGGAAGATACGCAGTATTTT	CASSLAPSGREDTQYF
-	-	TRBV6-5	TRBJ1-1	TGTGCCAGCAGTGTACAATTCAACACTGAAGCTTTCTTT	CASSVQFNTEAFF
TRBD2	-	TRBV30	TRBJ2-1	TGTGCCTGGAGTCGGACTAGCGGGGGCTATGAGCAGTTCTTC	CAWSRTSGGYEQFF
TRBD2	-	TRBV11-2	TRBJ2-5	TGTGCCAGCAGCACCAGGACTAGCGGGGGGTCGGAGACCCAGTACTTC	CASSTRTSGGSETQYF
TRBD2	-	TRBV29-1	TRBJ2-1	TGCAGCGTTGAATACCCAGCGGGAGTCTTCGATGAGCAGTTCTTC	CSVEYPAGVFDEQFF
-	once	TRBV18	TRBJ1-4	TGTGCCAGCTCACCACCCGACAGATCCAATGAAAAACTGTTTTTT	CASSPPDRSNEKLFF
-	few	TRBV29-1	TRBJ2-2	TGCAGCGTTCGGGGTCATGCCGACACCGGGGAGCTGTTTTTT	CSVRGHADTGELFF
-	-	TRBV19	TRBJ2-7	TGTGCCAGTAGTACGACAGGTGCCTACGAGCAGTACTTC	CASSTTGAYEQYF
-	-	TRBV30	TRBJ1-3	TGTGCCTGGAGTAGTCGGAACAGAGCCTCTGGAAACACCATATATTTT	CAWSSRNRASGNTIYF
-	few	TRBV30	TRBJ1-6	TGTGCCTGGAGTCTCCCTAGCTCCCCCCTCCACTTT	CAWSLPSSPLHF
-	-	TRBV6-1	TRBJ1-2	TGTGCCAGCAGTGAAATTTGGTCGGGGGGCTACACCTTC	CASSEIWSGGYTF
-	-	TRBV10-2	TRBJ2-7	TGCGCCAGCAGTGTACGGGGGTTAAGCTCCTACGAGCAGTACTTC	CASSVRGLSSYEQYF
TRBD1	-	TRBV7-9	TRBJ1-1	TGTGCCAGCAGCTCGAACAGGGGGCAGAACACTGAAGCTTTCTTT	CASSSNRGQNTEAFF
-	-	TRBV4-1	TRBJ2-3	TGCGCCAGCAGCCAAGGGGCGGGGGCGTTTGGAACAGATACGCAGTATTTT	CASSQGAGAFGTDTQYF
-	-	TRBV9	TRBJ1-2	TGTGCCAGCAGCGCGGCAGGGCATGGCTACACCTTC	CASSAAGHGYTF
-	once	TRBV6-5	TRBJ2-1	TGTGCCAGCAGTTACTCGGTAGACGGGAATGAGCAGTTCTTC	CASSYSVDGNEQFF
TRBD1	-	TRBV5-4	TRBJ1-2	TGTGCCAGCAGTTCCGACAGGGGGCTTATCAGCTACACCTTC	CASSSDRGLISYTF
-	-	TRBV2	TRBJ2-3	TGTGCCAGCAGTGGGGGACACCTCATCACAGATACGCAGTATTTT	CASSGGHLITDTQYF
-	-	TRBV6-6	TRBJ1-4	TGTGCCAGCAGTTACTTGGGAGCAACTAATGAAAAACTGTTTTTT	CASSYLGATNEKLFF
TRBD2	-	TRBV7-9	TRBJ2-1	TGTGCCAGCAGCTTCGGACTAGCGGGAGCCCCAGGTCGACAGCGCGAGCAGTTCTTC	CASSFGLAGAPGRQREQFF
-	-	TRBV2	TRBJ1-5	TGTGCCAGCAGTGTTGCCGAAAACCTCTACAATCAGCCCCAGCATTTT	CASSVAENLYNQPQHF
-	few	TRBV11-3	TRBJ2-5	TGTGCCAGCAGCTCCCGGGATCCTTCTGGGGAGACCCAGTACTTC	CASSSRDPSGETQYF
TRBD1	-	TRBV6-5	TRBJ2-7	TGTGCCAGCAGACCAGCGGGCAGGGGGCTATACGAGCAGTACTTC	CASRPAGRGLYEQYF
-	-	TRBV25-1	TRBJ1-5	TGTGCCAGCAGTGAACAGGGCAATCAGCCCCAGCATTTT	CASSEQGNQPQHF
-	-	TRBV6-1	TRBJ2-7	TGTGCCAGCCGATCGGGTCCGGCTTACGAGCAGTACTTC	CASRSGPAYEQYF
-	-	TRBV27	TRBJ1-1	TGTGCCAGCAGTTCCGGACGGGGCACTGAAGCTTTCTTT	CASSSGRGTEAFF
TRBD2	few	TRBV14	TRBJ2-1	TGTGCCAGCAGCCTCGGACTAGCGGCTGCTGAGCAGTTCTTC	CASSLGLAAAEQFF
TRBD1	-	TRBV4-1	TRBJ1-1	TGCGCCAGCAGCCACCCTTGGACAGGGCGGGAAGCTTTCTTT	CASSHPWTGREAFF